This entry features one T cell receptor beta chain sequence. The study drew participants aged about 18 to 89 years from under 30 US areas. Cohort assignment relied on participant-reported clinical history. The data were obtained in a study of blood T cell repertoires in COVID-19. Overall study context: Samples representing acute and convalescent COVID-19 were sourced from the United States, Italy and Spain. T cells, B-cell-depleted T cells, or PBMCs supplied cDNA or gDNA.

The CDR3 contains 15 residues. Germline CDR1 SGDLS, CDR2 YYNGEE. The V end lost 0 bases, the J end lost 1 base, and 10 bases lay between the germline ends. Generated by immunoSEQ multiplex PCR, the TCRdb table keeps only in-frame clones and is missing some. The data contain 130,000 to 150,000 clones, around 90% of them singletons. The sample comprised PBMCs or T cells enriched from blood (not recorded which). This sequence joins TRBV9 and TRBJ1-1, with D tentatively TRBD1 (5 bases). This TCR was recovered from a middle-aged woman who had been exposed to COVID-19. CDR3 sequence (DNA): TGTGCCAGCAGCGTAGGGCGGGGCCGGAACACTGAAGCTTTCTTT. This encodes CASSVGRGRNTEAFF.